The 9 T cell receptor beta chains below all came from one sample that was sequenced in a study of blood T cell dynamics during melanoma immunotherapy. The time point was: week 3, after first cycle of checkpoint inhibitor. The protocol was immunoSEQ multiplex PCR, while the TCRdb copy is restricted to in-frame clones and leaves out a portion. The sample holds under 20,000 clones, about 85% seen once. Here the sequenced sample was blood, taken from a patient treated with checkpoint blockade. The receptor set was obtained from a human donor with melanoma.

The rearrangement links TRBV11-2 to TRBJ1-4; D unclear. The CDR3 has 14 residues. Trimming cost V 4 bases and J 3 bases, with 9 bases left between them. Germline lookup yields CDR1 SGHAT and CDR2 FQNNGV. The CDR3 loop is CASSYSYSNEKLFF. CDR3 in DNA: TGTGCCAGCAGCTATTCATACTCTAATGAAAAACTGTTTTTT. The entire variable domain, with the rest obtained from reference TRBV11-2 and TRBJ1-4, is as follows: EAGVAQSPRYKIIEKRQSVAFWCNPISGHATLYWYQQILGQGPKLLIQFQNNGVVDDSQLPKDRFSAERLKGVDSTLKIQPAKLEDSAVYLCASSYSYSNEKLFFGSGTQLSVL.

This rearrangement joins TRBV19 to TRBJ2-1, with D uncertain. Germline V CDR1 and CDR2: LNHDA, SQIVND (reference sequence). The V end was cut by 3 bases, the J end by 4 bases, with 7 bases between. CDR3 length: 13 amino acids. CDR3 bases: TGTGCCAGTAGTATGTTCGGGTACAATGAGCAGTTCTTC. This translates into CASSMFGYNEQFF.

This chain connects TRBV7-2 to TRBJ2-7; D is unclear. Germline CDR1 SGHTA, CDR2 FQGNSA. This CDR3 is built from 15 residues. Trimming left V 5 bases short and J 1 base short, with 15 bases between. The CDR3: CASSPHSLDSYEQYF. The DNA for the CDR3 is TGTGCCAGCAGCCCACATTCCCTAGATTCCTACGAGCAGTACTTC.

This clone was recorded once. CDR3 region: CASSPPGAREKLFF. Here the CDR3 DNA reads TGTGCCAGCAGCCCCCCTGGGGCGAGGGAAAAACTGTTTTTT. The V call is TRBV5-6, the J call TRBJ1-4; possible D gene TRBD1, 5 bases. Trimming left V 4 bases short and J 8 bases short, with 15 bases between. The CDR3 covers 14 residues. Germline V lookup: CDR1 SGHDT, CDR2 YYEEEE.

V usage is TRBV5-1 and J usage is TRBJ1-1; perhaps TRBD1 as D (5 bases). V was cut by 1 base and J by 1 base, with 14 bases left in between. Per germline, CDR1 SGHRS and CDR2 YFSETQ. The CDR3 contains 16 residues. DNA for the CDR3: TGCGCCAGCAGCTTGAGAGCCGGAGGGGAGAACACTGAAGCTTTCTTT. This encodes CASSLRAGGENTEAFF.

As for this clone: The junction does not match germline at one end; this may be a read error. The rearrangement joins TRBV7-7 to TRBJ2-1; D unclear. The CDR3 totals 13 residues. The germline V gene has CDR1 SSHAT and CDR2 FNYEAQ (reference sequence). CDR3 amino acids: CASSLGAPNEQFF. As DNA, the CDR3 is TGTGCTAGCAGCTTAGGAGCGCCCAATGAGCAGTTCTTC.

V is TRBV19 and J is TRBJ2-5; 8 bases line up with TRBD2. With the DNA end fitting TRBJ2-7 better, the J assignment may be wrong. Germline CDR1 and CDR2: LNHDA and SQIVND (reference sequence). CDR3 length equals 13 residues. DNA for the CDR3: TGTGCCAGTGCAAGCGGGAGCTCCTACGAGCAGTACTTC. Amino acid sequence: CASASGSSYEQYF.

This clone was counted between two and nine times. The chain carries TRBV7-9 and TRBJ2-2; D might be TRBD2 (6 bases). The CDR3 has 13 residues. CDR1 is SEHNR and CDR2 is FQNEAQ in the germline V gene (reference sequence). Trimming left V 6 bases short and J 7 bases short, with 12 bases between. The CDR3 spells CASSRESNGELFF. The CDR3 bases are TGTGCCAGCAGTCGGGAGTCTAACGGGGAGCTGTTTTTT.

The rearrangement joins TRBV7-9 to TRBJ2-7, with TRBD2 matching over 7 bases. With 9 bases clipped from V and 4 bases from J, the junction kept 15 bases outside the gene matches. This CDR3 is 15 amino acids long. The germline V gene encodes CDR1 SEHNR and CDR2 FQNEAQ (reference sequence). The CDR3 DNA sequence: TGTGCCAGTGGGGGTCAAGCGGGGCTAGGGTACGAGCAGTACTTC. Translating it yields CASGGQAGLGYEQYF.